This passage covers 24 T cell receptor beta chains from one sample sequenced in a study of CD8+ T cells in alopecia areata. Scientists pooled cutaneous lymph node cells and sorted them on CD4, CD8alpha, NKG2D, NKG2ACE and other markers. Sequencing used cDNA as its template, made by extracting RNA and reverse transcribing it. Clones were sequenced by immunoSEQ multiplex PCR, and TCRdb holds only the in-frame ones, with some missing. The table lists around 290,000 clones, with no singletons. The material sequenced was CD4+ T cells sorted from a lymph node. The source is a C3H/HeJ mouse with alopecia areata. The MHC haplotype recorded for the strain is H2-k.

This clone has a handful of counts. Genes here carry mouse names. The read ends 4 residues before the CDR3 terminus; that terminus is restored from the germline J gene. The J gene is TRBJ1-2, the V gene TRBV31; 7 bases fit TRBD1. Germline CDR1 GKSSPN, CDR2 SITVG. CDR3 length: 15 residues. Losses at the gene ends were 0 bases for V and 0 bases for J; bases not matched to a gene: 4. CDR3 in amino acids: CAWSLTGAANSDYTF. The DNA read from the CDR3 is TGTGCCTGGAGTCTAACAGGGGCTGCAAACTCC.

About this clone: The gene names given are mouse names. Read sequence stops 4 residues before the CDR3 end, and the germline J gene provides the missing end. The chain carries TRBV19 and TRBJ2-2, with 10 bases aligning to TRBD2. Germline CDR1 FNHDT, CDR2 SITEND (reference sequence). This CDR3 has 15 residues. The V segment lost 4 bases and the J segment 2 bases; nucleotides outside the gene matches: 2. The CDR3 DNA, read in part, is TGTGCCAGCAGTCAGGGACTGGGGAACACCGGG. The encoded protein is CASSQGLGNTG. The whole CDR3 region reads CASSQGLGNTGQLYF. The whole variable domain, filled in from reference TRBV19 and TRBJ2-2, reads GGIITQTPKFLIGQEGQKLTLKCQQNFNHDTMYWYRQDSGKGLRLIYYSITENDLQKGDLSEGYDASREKKSSFSLTVTSAQKNEMAVFLCASSQGLGNTGQLYFGEGSKLTVL.

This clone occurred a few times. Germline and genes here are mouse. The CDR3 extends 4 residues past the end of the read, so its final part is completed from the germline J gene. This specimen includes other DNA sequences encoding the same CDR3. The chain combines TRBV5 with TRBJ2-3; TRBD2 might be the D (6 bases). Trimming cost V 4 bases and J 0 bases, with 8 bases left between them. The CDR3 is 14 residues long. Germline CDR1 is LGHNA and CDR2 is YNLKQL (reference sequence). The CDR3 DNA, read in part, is TGTGCCAGCAGCCCCGGGACTAGTGCAGAA. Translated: CASSPGTSAE. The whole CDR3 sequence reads CASSPGTSAETLYF.

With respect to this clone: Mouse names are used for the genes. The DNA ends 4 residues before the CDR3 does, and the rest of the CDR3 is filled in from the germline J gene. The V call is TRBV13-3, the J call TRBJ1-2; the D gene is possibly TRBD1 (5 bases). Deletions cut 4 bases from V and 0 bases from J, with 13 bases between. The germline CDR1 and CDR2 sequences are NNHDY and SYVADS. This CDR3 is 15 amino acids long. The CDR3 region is CASSPRQPANSDYTF. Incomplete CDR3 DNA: TGTGCCAGCAGTCCTCGACAGCCTGCAAACTCC.

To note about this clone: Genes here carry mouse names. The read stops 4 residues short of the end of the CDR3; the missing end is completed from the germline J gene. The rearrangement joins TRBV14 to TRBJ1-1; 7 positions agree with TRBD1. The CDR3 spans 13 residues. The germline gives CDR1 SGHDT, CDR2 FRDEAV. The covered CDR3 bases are TGTGCCAGCAGCCGCACGGGACAGAAA. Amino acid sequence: CASSRTGQK. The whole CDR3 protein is CASSRTGQKEVFF. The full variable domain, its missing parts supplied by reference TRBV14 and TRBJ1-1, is EAGVTQSPRYAVLQEGQAVSFWCDPISGHDTLYWYQQPRDQGPQLLVYFRDEAVIDNSQLPSDRFSAVRPKGTNSTLKIQSAKQGDTATYLCASSRTGQKEVFFGKGTRLTVV.

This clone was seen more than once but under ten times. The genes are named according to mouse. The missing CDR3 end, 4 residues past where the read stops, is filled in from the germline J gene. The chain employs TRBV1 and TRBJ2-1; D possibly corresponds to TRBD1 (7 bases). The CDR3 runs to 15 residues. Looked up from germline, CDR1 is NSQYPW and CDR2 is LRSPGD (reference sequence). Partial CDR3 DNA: TGCACCTGCAGTGCAGATATAGGGGGCGGGGCT. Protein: CTCSADIGGGA. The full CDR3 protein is CTCSADIGGGAEQFF.

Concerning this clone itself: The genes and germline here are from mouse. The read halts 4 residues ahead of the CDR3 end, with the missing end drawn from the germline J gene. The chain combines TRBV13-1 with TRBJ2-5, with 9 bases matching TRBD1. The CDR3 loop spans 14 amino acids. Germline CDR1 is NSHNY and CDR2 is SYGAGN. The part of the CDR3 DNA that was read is TGTGCCAGCAGTGATCGGGACAGGGCAGAC. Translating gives CASSDRDRAD. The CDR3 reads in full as CASSDRDRADTQYF.

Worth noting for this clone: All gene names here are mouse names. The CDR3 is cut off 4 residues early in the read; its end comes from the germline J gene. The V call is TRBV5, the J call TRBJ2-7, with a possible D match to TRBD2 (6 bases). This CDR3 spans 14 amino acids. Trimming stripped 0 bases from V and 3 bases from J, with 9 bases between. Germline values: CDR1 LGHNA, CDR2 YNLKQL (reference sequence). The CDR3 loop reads CASSQENWDYEQYF. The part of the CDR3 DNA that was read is TGTGCCAGCAGCCAAGAAAACTGGGACTAT.

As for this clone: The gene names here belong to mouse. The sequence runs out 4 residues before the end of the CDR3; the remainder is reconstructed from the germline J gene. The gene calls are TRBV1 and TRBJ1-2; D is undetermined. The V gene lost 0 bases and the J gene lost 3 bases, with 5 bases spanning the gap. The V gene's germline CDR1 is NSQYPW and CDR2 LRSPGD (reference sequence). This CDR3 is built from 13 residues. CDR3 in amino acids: CTCSADLDSDYTF. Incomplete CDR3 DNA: TGCACCTGCAGTGCAGATCTGGACTCC. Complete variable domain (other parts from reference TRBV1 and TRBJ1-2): VTLLEQNPRWRLVPRGQAVNLRCILKNSQYPWMSWYQQDLQKQLQWLFTLRSPGDKEVKSLPGADYLATRVTDTELRLQVANMSQGRTLYCTCSADLDSDYTFGSGTRLLVI.

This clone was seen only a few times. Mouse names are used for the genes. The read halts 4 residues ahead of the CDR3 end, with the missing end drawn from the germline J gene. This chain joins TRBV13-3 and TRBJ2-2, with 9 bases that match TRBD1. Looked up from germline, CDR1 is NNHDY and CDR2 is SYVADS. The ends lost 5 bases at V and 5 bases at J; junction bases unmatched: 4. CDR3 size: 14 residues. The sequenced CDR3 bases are TGTGCCAGCAGCCCCGGGACAGGGACCGGG. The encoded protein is CASSPGTGTG. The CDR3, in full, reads CASSPGTGTGQLYF.

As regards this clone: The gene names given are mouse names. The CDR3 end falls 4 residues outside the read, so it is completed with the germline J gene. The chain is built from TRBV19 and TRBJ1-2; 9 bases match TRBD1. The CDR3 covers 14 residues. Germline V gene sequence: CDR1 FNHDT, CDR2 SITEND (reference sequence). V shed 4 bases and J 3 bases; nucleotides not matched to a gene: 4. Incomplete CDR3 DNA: TGTGCCAGCAGTTCGACAGGGGGATACTCC. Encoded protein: CASSSTGGYS. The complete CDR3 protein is CASSSTGGYSDYTF.

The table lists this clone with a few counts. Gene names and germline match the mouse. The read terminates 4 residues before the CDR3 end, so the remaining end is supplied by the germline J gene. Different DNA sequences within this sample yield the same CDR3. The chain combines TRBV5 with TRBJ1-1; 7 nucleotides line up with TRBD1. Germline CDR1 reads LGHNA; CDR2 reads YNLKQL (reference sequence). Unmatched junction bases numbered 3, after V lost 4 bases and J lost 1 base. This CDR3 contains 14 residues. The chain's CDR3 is CASSPRDRNTEVFF. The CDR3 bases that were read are TGTGCCAGCAGCCCTCGGGACAGAAACACA.

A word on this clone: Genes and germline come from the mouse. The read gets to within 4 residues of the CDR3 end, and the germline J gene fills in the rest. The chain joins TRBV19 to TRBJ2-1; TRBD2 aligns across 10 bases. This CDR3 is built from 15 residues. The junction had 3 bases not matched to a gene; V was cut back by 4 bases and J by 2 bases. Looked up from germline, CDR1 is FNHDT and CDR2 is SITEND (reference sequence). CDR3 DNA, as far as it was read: TGTGCCAGCAGTCGGACTGGGGGTTACTATGCT. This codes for CASSRTGGYYA. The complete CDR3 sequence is CASSRTGGYYAEQFF.

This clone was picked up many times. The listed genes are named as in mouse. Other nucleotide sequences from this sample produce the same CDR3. The part of the CDR3 DNA that was read is TGTGCCAGCAGCCAGACAGGGAACTATGCT. Amino acids: CASSQTGNYA. The whole CDR3 sequence reads CASSQTGNYAEQFF. The rearrangement links TRBV5 to TRBJ2-1; 7 bases are a match to TRBD1. The DNA ends 4 residues before the CDR3 does, and the rest of the CDR3 is filled in from the germline J gene. V gave up 3 bases and J gave up 1 base; unmatched junction bases: 0. CDR1 LGHNA and CDR2 YNLKQL come from the germline V gene (reference sequence). CDR3 size: 14 residues.

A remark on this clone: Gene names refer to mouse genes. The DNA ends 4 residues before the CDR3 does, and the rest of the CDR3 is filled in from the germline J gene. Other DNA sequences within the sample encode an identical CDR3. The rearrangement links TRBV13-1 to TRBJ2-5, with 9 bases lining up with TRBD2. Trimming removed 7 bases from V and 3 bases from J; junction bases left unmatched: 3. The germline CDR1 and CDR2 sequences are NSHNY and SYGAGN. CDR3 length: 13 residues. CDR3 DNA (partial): TGTGCCAGCCGACTGGGGGCACAAGAC. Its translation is CASRLGAQD. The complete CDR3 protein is CASRLGAQDTQYF.

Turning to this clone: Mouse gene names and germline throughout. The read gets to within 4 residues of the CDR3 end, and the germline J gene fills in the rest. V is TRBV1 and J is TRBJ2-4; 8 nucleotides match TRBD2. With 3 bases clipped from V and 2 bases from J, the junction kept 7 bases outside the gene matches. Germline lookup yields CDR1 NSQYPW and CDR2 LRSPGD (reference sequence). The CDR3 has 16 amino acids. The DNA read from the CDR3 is TGCACCTGCAGTGCGCCGGGACTGGTAGCTCAAAAC. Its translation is CTCSAPGLVAQN. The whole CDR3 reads CTCSAPGLVAQNTLYF.

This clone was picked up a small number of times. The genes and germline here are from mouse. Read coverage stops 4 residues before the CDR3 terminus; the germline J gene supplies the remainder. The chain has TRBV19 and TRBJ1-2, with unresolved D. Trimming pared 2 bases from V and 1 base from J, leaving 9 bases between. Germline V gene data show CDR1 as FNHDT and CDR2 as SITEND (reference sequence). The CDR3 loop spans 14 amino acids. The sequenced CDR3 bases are TGTGCCAGCAGTATCCCTGACAAAAACTCC. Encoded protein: CASSIPDKNS. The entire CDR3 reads CASSIPDKNSDYTF.

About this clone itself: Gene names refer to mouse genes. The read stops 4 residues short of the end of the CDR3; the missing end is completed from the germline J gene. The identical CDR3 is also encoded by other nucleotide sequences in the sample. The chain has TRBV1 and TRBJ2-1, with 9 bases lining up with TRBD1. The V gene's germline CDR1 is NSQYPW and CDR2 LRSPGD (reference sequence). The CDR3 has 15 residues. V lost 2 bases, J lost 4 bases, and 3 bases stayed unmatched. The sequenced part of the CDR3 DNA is TGCACCTGCAGTGCAACAGGGGGCGGGTATGCT. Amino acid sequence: CTCSATGGGYA. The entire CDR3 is CTCSATGGGYAEQFF.

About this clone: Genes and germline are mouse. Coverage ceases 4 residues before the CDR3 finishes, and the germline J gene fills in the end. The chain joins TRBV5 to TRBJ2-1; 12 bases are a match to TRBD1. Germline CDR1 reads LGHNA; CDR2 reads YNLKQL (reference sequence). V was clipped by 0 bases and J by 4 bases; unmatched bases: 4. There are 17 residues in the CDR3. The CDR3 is CASSQDPGQGAYAEQFF. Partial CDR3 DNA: TGTGCCAGCAGCCAAGATCCGGGACAGGGGGCTTATGCT.

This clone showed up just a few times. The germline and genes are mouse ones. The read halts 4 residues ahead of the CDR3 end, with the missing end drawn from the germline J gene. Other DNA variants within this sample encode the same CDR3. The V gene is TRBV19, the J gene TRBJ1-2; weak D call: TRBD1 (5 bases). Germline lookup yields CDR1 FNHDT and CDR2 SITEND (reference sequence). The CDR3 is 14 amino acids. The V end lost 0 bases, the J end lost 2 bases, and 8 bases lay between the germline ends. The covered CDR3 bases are TGTGCCAGCAGTATAGGGGGGGGGAACTCC. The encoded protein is CASSIGGGNS. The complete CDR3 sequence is CASSIGGGNSDYTF.

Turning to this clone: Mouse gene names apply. CDR3 DNA (partial): TGTGCTAGCAGTAGAGCCGGGACAAATTAT. This codes for CASSRAGTNY. The full CDR3 protein is CASSRAGTNYEQYF. The chain links TRBV17 to TRBJ2-7; a weak D match, TRBD1 (6 bases). The read stops 4 residues short of the end of the CDR3; the missing end is completed from the germline J gene. Per germline, CDR1 MNHDT and CDR2 YYDKIL. The CDR3 length is 14 residues.

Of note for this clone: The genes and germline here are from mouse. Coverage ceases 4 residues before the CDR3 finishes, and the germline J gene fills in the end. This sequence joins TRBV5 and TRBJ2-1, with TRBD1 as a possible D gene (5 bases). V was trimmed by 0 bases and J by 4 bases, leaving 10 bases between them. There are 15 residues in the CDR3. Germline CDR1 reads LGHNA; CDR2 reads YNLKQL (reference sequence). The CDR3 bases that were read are TGTGCCAGCAGCCAAGAGTCAGGGAGGTATGCT. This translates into CASSQESGRYA. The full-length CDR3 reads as CASSQESGRYAEQFF.

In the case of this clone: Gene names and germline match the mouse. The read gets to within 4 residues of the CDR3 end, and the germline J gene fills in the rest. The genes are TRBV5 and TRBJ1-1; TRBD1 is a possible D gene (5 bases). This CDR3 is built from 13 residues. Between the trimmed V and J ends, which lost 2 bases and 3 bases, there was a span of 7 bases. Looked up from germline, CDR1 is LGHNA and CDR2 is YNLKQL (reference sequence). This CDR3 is CASSQWGDTEVFF. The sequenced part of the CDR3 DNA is TGTGCCAGCAGCCAATGGGGGGACACA.

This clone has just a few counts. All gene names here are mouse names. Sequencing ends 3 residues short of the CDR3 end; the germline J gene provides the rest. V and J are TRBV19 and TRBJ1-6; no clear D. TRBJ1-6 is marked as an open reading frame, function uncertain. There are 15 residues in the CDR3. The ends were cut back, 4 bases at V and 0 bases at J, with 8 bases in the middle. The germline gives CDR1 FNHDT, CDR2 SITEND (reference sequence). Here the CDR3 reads CASSSTSSYNSPLYF. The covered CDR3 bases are TGTGCCAGCAGTTCGACATCTTCCTATAATTCGCCC.